This T cell receptor beta chain was captured in a study of OX40 agonist ivuxolimab in advanced cancers. Across the whole study: In this trial design, patients received ivuxolimab intravenously at 0.01 to 10 mg/kg every 2 weeks.

Study conclusions and caveats: CD4+ and CD8+ blood T cells expanded clonally by week 6 at 0.1 to 3.0 mg/kg. There were, on average, more expanded clones in CD8+ T cells than in CD4+. Researchers did not determine the expanded peripheral T cells' antigen specificity.

Method: immunoSEQ multiplex PCR; TCRdb's copy keeps in-frame clones and lacks some. Of some 43,000 clones detected, around nine tenths appear once; the ten largest clones hold approximately 10%. Regarding this clone: Its antigen is still unknown.

CDR1 and CDR2 (germline): LGHNA, YNFKEQ. V was trimmed by 1 base and J by 2 bases, leaving 9 bases between them. The CDR3 has 15 amino acids. Sample: CD4+ or CD8+ T cells sorted from blood, taken in a trial of the OX40 agonist ivuxolimab. The sequence was collected from an adult with an advanced solid tumor such as melanoma, head and neck, liver or kidney cancer. The chain is built from TRBV4-2 and TRBJ2-1; D is unclear. The CDR3 loop reads CASSQADATYNEQFF. In DNA form, the CDR3 reads TGTGCCAGCAGCCAAGCCGATGCCACCTACAATGAGCAGTTCTTC.